This entry is about one T cell receptor (beta chain). The V end was cut by 1 base, the J end by 9 bases, with 7 bases between. The germline V gene encodes CDR1 SGHAT and CDR2 FQDESV (reference sequence). CDR3 size: 11 residues. The sample is drawn from a study of human T cells and chemical hapten exposure. Each CDR3 protein gets one entry after TCRdb re-called the RACE reads with MiXCR. The table lists under 130,000 distinct CDR3 sequences, nearly 35% of them singletons. Described time point: patch test 3, about 24 weeks after DPC sensitization. Treatment denoted: therapeutic diphenylcyclopropenone sensitization with weekly scalp DPC.

This specimen was whole blood, taken in connection with sensitization to the hapten diphenylcyclopropenone (DPC). V and J are TRBV11-1 and TRBJ2-7; no firm D call. The receptor was isolated from a man aged 40-49 years with alopecia areata. Some clones in this sample may be carry-over from other donors' samples. For the CDR3, the DNA is TGTGCCAGCAGCTTAGGAAGTAGGCAGTACGTC. Translated, it gives CASSLGSRQYV.